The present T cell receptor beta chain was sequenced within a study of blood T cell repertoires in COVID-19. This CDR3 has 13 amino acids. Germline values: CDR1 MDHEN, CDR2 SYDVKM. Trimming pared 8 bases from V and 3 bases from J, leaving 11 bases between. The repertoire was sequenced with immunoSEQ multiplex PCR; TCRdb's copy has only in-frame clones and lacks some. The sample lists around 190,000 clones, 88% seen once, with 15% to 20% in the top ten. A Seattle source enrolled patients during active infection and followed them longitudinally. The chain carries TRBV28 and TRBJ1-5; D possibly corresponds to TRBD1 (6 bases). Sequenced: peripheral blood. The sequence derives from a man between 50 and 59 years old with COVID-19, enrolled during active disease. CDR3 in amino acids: CASERDNNQPQHF. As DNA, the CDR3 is TGTGCCAGCGAGAGGGACAACAATCAGCCCCAGCATTTT. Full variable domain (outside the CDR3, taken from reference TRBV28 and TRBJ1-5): DVKVTQSSRYLVKRTGEKVFLECVQDMDHENMFWYRQDPGLGLRLIYFSYDVKMKEKGDIPEGYSVSREKKERFSLILESASTNQTSMYLCASERDNNQPQHFGDGTRLSIL.